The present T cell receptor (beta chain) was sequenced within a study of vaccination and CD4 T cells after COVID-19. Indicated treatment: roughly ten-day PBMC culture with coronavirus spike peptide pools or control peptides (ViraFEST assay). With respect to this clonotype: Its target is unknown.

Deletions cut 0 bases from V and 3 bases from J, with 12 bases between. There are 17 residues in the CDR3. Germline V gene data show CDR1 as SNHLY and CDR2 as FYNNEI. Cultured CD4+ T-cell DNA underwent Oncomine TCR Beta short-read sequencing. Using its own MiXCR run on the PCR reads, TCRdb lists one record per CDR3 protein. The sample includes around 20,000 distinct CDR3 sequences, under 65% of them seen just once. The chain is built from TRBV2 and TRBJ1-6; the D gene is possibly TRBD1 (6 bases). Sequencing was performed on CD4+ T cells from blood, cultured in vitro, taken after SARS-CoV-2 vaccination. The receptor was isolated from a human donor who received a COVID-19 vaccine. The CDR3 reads CASSEAGAGNYNSPLHF. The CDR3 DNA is TGTGCCAGCAGTGAAGCGGGGGCAGGGAACTATAATTCACCCCTCCACTTT.